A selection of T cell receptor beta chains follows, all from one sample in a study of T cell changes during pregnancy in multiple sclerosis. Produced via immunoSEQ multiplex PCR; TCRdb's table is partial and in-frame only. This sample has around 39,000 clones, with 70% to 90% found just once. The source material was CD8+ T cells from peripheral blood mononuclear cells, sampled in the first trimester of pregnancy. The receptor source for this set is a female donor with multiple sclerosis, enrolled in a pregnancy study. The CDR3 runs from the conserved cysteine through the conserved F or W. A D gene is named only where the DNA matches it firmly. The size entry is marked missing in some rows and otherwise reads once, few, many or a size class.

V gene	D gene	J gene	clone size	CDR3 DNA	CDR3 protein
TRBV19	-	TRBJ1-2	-	TGTGCCAGTAGTCCCCAACTGCTCTATGGCTACACCTTC	CASSPQLLYGYTF
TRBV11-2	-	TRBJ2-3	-	TGTGCCAGCAGAAGGGGAGATACGCAGTATTTT	CASRRGDTQYF
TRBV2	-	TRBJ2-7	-	TGTGCCAGCTTTCGTACAGATTCCTACGAGCAGTACTTC	CASFRTDSYEQYF
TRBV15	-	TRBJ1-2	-	TGTGCCACCAGCAGAGATCCCGGGAATGGCTACACCTTC	CATSRDPGNGYTF
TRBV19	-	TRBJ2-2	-	TGTGCCAGTAGTATAGGGAGGGAGATCCTCAACACCGGGGAGCTGTTTTTT	CASSIGREILNTGELFF
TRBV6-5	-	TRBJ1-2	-	TGTGCCAGCAGTTCATCACCGGGACACCCACCAGGCTACACCTTC	CASSSSPGHPPGYTF
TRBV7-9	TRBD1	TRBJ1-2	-	TGTGCCAGCAGCACAGGGGACTATGGCTACACCTTC	CASSTGDYGYTF
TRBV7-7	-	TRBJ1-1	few	TGTGCTAGCAGCTTAGGCGTCGGGACTGAAGCTTTCTTT	CASSLGVGTEAFF
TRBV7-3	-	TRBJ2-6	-	TGTGCCAGCAGCCTAACCCGCTCTGGGGCCAACGTCCTGACTTTC	CASSLTRSGANVLTF
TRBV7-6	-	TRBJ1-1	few	TGTGCCAGCAGCCGTTCGGGGACTGAAGCTTTCTTT	CASSRSGTEAFF
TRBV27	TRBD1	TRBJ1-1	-	TGTGCCAGCAGCGCCGGGACAGGGGGGAACACTGAAGCTTTCTTT	CASSAGTGGNTEAFF
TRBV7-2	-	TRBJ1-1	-	TGTGCCAGCAGCCCTCGGGGGGGGATCATGAACACTGAAGCTTTCTTT	CASSPRGGIMNTEAFF
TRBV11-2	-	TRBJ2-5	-	TGTGCCAGCAGCCAAGGGGGGGCGAAGACCCAGTACTTC	CASSQGGAKTQYF
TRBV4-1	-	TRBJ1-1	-	TGCGCCAGCAATCCGTTGACAGGTGTGAACACTGAAGCTTTCTTT	CASNPLTGVNTEAFF
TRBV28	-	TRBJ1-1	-	TGTGCCAGCAGTACCGGGGTCTGGGGCACTGAAGCTTTCTTT	CASSTGVWGTEAFF
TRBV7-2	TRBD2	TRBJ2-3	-	TGTGCCAGCAGCTTAGTAGCGGGGCTGTCAGATACGCAGTATTTT	CASSLVAGLSDTQYF
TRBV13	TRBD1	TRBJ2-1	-	TGTGCCAGCAGCCTCAGGGGGAGTAATGAGCAGTTCTTC	CASSLRGSNEQFF
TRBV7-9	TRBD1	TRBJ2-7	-	TGTGCCAGCAGCTACCCGGGACAGGGGGCGCAGTACTTC	CASSYPGQGAQYF
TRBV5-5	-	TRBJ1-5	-	TGTGCCAGCAGCTACGGGTTACCACGCCAGCCCCAGCATTTT	CASSYGLPRQPQHF
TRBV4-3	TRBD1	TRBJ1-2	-	TGCGCCAGCAGCCAGGAACCGGGACAGGGAGCCTATGGCTACACCTTC	CASSQEPGQGAYGYTF
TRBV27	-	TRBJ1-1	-	TGTGCCAGCAGGGCAGTTAATACTGAAGCTTTCTTT	CASRAVNTEAFF
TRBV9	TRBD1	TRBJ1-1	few	TGTGCCAGCAGCGTCGGGACAGGGGCAAACACTGAAGCTTTCTTT	CASSVGTGANTEAFF
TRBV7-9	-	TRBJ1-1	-	TGTGCCAGCAGCTTAGACCGACCAGGGGTCACTGAAGCTTTCTTT	CASSLDRPGVTEAFF
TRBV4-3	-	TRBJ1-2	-	TGCGCCAGCAGCCAAGATCGCGCAGGGTACTATGGCTACACCTTC	CASSQDRAGYYGYTF
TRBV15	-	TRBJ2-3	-	TGTGCCACCAGCAGGGTTCCCGTAGGGGGCACAGATACGCAGTATTTT	CATSRVPVGGTDTQYF
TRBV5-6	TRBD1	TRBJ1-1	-	TGTGCCAGCAGCTGGGACAGATTGGGCGAAGCTTTCTTT	CASSWDRLGEAFF
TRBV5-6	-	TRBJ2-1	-	TGTGCCAGCAGCTTGCAACAGGGAGACGCGTTCTTC	CASSLQQGDAFF
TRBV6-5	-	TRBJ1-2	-	TGTGCCAGCACCTCCTTCGGGGGAATCTATGGCTACACCTTC	CASTSFGGIYGYTF
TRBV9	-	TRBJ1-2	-	TGTGCCAGCAGGGGGGCAGTGGACACACCACATGGCTACACCTTC	CASRGAVDTPHGYTF
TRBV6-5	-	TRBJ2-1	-	TGTGCCAGCAGTTACTCGATCGGGTACAATGAGCAGTTCTTC	CASSYSIGYNEQFF
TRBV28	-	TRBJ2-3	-	TGTGCCAGCTCCCTCAGGGCGGAGACAGATACGCAGTATTTT	CASSLRAETDTQYF
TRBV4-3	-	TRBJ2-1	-	TGCGCCAGCAGCCTTCTGGACAGCCTATCCAATGAGCAGTTCTTC	CASSLLDSLSNEQFF
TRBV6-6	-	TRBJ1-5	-	TGTGCCAGCAGTTACTCACAGACTAGCAATCAGCCCCAGCATTTT	CASSYSQTSNQPQHF
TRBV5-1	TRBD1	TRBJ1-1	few	TGCGCCAGCAGCCGACAGGGCGTGGGCACTGAAGCTTTCTTT	CASSRQGVGTEAFF
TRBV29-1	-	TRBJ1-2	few	TGCAGCGTTGGAGCGTATTATGGCTACACCTTC	CSVGAYYGYTF
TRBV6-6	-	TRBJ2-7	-	TGTGCCAGCAGGCGGGAACAGGGGCACGAGCAGTACTTC	CASRREQGHEQYF